The T cell receptor (beta chain) described here comes from a study of OX40 agonist ivuxolimab in advanced cancers. Background on the study: Anti-PD-1, anti-PD-L1 or anti-CTLA-4 therapy given earlier was allowed, and 40% had some. Two patients with cutaneous melanoma and one with hepatocellular carcinoma, three in total, showed partial responses. Study-level findings and limits: At 0.1 to 3.0 mg/kg, CD4+ and CD8+ blood T cells expanded clonally by week 6. The antigens recognized by the expanded peripheral T cells, that is their antigen specificity, were not determined.

Profiling relied on immunoSEQ multiplex PCR, and the TCRdb table lists in-frame clones only, not all of them. The sample includes fewer than 100,000 clones, around 85% of them seen just once. About this clone: The antigen is not known.

This sequence originates from an adult with an advanced solid tumor such as melanoma, head and neck, liver or kidney cancer. Sequenced here: CD4+ or CD8+ T cells sorted from blood, sampled in a trial of the OX40 agonist ivuxolimab.

Written as DNA, the CDR3 is TGTGCCAGCAGCTTCGATGGGACATCTGAAGCTTTCTTT. Translation gives CASSFDGTSEAFF. The chain uses TRBV7-9 and TRBJ1-1; a weak D match, TRBD1 (6 bases). Germline CDR1 is SEHNR and CDR2 is FQNEAQ (reference sequence). The CDR3 has 13 amino acids. Trimming stripped 3 bases from V and 6 bases from J, with 11 bases between.